This T cell receptor beta chain comes out of a study of T cells in Graves' hyperthyroidism and ophthalmopathy. Study results and limitations: Ophthalmopathy was distinguished from stable hyperthyroidism by 13 V-J signatures. Within blood appeared most thyroid clonotypes that had expanded above 0.001.

This clonotype showed up many times. What it binds is not known. Template material for amplifying TCR beta CDR3 regions consisted of RNA transcripts. The TCR CDR3 first-round RT-PCR relied on the HTBI primer set. MiXCR, run by TCRdb on the multiplex PCR reads, gives a single entry per CDR3 protein. The sample consists of about 480,000 distinct CDR3 sequences, over 13% of them appearing once. V trimming: 4 bases; J trimming: 6 bases; junction bases outside the gene matches: 5. The CDR3 sequence is 14 residues long. Per germline, CDR1 LNHDA and CDR2 SQIVND (reference sequence). The gene calls are TRBV19 and TRBJ2-3; 9 bases line up with TRBD1. The TCR comes from a woman aged 18-29 years with Graves' hyperthyroidism. The specimen sequenced was blood. CDR3 protein: CASSKQGAADTQYF. The CDR3 DNA follows: TGTGCCAGTAGTAAACAGGGGGCAGCGGATACGCAGTATTTT.